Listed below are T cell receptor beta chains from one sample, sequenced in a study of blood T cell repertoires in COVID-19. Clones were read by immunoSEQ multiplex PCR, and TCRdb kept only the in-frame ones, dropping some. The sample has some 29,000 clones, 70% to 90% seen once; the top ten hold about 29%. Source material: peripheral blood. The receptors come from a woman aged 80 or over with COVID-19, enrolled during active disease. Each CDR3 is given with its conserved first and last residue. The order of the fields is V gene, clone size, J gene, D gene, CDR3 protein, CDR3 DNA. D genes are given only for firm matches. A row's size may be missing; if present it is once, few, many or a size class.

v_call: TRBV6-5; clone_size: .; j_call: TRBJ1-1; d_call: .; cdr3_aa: CASKEGGKGEAFF; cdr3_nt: TGTGCCAGCAAGGAGGGGGGGAAAGGTGAAGCTTTCTTT
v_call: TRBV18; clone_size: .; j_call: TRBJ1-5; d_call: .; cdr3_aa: CASSPSGGGDNQPQHF; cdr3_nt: TGTGCCAGCTCACCGAGTGGCGGGGGCGATAATCAGCCCCAGCATTTT
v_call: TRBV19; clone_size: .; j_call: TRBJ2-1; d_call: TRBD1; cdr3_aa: CASSDGTVYNEQFF; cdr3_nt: TGTGCCAGTAGTGACGGGACAGTCTACAATGAGCAGTTCTTC
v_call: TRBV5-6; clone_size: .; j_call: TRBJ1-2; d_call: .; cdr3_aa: CASSFLLGYTF; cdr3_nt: TGTGCCAGCAGCTTCTTACTAGGCTACACCTTC
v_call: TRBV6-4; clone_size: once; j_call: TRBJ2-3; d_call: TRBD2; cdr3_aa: CASSERGGLTDTQYF; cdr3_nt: TGTGCCAGCAGCGAGCGGGGGGGCCTCACAGATACGCAGTATTTT
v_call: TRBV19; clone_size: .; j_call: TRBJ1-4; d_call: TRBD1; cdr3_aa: CASRWTGDNEKLFF; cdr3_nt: TGTGCCAGTAGGTGGACAGGGGATAATGAAAAACTGTTTTTT
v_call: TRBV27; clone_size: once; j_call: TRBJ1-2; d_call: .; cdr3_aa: CASSPTRVGVRTF; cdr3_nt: TGTGCCAGCAGTCCGACGAGGGTCGGGGTTCGCACCTTC
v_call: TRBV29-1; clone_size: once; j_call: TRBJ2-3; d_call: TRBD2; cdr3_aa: CSVGAGKRDTQYF; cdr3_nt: TGCAGCGTTGGAGCGGGGAAAAGAGATACGCAGTATTTT
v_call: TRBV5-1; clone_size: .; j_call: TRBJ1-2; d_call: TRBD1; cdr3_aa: CASSFGQGASPGFTYGYTF; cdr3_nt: TGCGCCAGCAGCTTCGGACAGGGGGCGTCCCCAGGCTTTACCTATGGCTACACCTTC
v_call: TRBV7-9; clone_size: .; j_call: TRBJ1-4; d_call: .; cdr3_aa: CASSFMGGNEKLFF; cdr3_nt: TGTGCCAGCAGCTTCATGGGAGGCAATGAAAAACTGTTTTTT
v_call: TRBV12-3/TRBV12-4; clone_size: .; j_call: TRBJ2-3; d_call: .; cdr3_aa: CASSEQGLTQYF; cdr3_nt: TGTGCCAGCAGCGAACAGGGTCTAACGCAGTATTTT
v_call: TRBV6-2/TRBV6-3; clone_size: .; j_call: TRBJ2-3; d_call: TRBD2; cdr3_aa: CASSGSGVTQYF; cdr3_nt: TGTGCCAGCAGTGGGAGCGGGGTTACGCAGTATTTT
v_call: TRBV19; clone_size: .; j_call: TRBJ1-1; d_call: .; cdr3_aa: CASSTDRGTEAFF; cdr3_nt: TGTGCCAGTAGTACAGACAGAGGCACTGAAGCTTTCTTT
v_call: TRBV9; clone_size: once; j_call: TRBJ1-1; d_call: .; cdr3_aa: CASSVVEGRTTEAFF; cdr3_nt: TGTGCCAGCAGCGTAGTTGAGGGCCGGACCACTGAAGCTTTCTTT
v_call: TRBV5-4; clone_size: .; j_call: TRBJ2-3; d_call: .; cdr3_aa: CASSFGGTASTDTQYF; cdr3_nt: TGTGCCAGCAGCTTTGGGGGGACAGCTAGCACAGATACGCAGTATTTT
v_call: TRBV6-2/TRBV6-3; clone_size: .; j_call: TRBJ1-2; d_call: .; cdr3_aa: CASSYRSGTHPNYGYTF; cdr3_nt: TGTGCCAGCAGTTACCGGTCGGGGACTCACCCTAACTATGGCTACACCTTC
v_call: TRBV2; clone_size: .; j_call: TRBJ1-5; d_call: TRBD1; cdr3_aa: CASSDRGLSNQPQHF; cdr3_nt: TGTGCCAGCAGTGATAGGGGGCTGAGCAATCAGCCCCAGCATTTT
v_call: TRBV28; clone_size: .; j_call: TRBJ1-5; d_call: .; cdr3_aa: CASSLLGAQPQHF; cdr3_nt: TGTGCCAGCAGTTTGTTAGGGGCCCAGCCCCAGCATTTT